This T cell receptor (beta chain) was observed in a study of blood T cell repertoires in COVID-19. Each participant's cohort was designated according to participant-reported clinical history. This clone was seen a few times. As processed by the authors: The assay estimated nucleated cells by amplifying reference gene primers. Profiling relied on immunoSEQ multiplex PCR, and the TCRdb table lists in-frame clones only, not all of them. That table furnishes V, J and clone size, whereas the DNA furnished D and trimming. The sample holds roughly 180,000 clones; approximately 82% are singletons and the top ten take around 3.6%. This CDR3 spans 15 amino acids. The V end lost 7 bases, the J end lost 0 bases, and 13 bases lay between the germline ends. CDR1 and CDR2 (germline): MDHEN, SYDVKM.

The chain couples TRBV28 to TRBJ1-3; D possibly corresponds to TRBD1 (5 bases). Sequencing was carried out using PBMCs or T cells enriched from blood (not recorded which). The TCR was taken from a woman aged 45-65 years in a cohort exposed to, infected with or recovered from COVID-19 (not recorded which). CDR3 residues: CASNRMGGSGNTIYF. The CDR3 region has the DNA TGTGCCAGCAATCGTATGGGGGGCTCTGGAAACACCATATATTTT.